This entry features one T cell receptor (beta chain) sequence. No antigen is known for it. No base quality values were provided; no much bigger clone lies one nucleotide off. This sample was included in a study of shared clonotypes between healthy human individuals (dated by TCRdb to the early 2020s). For the wider study: The cohort included three men and a couple of women between 18 and 49 years of age. Different laboratories and diverse techniques were used to prepare libraries and sequence TCR repertoires, to increase sequencing depth and limit assay-specific biases. Per donor, leukapheresis produced somewhere between about 0.9 and 9 billion PBMCs. For each donor, CD4 naive and CD4 memory were each given three plates, CD8 naive was given two plates, and CD8 memory was given one plate. To estimate repertoire size and how much clonotype sharing occurs between individuals, the study deeply sequenced the blood TCR repertoires of about five healthy adults.

The research as a whole found: Compared with non-shared clonotypes, the clonotypes found in all four sorted-subset donors had higher generation probabilities. Approximately 4.8% of naive CD4, 3% to 3.5% of naive CD8, approximately 2% of memory CD4, and around 0.42% of memory CD8 clonotypes were shared across four donors. The genetic and exposure-history diversity represented was limited by the small number of donors. Rarefaction of sorted-subset datasets indicated incomplete sequencing despite the large sequencing depth. Pairwise subsampling led to the expectation that sequencing depth would affect the degree of clonotype sharing among donors. Sampling was restricted to blood, and TCR repertoires in tissues likely differ from the TCR repertoires found in blood. Larger estimated clonotype richness was generally found for naive subsets than for memory subsets.

The germline V gene yields SGHRS for CDR1 and YFSETQ for CDR2. Trimmed from V: 2 bases; trimmed from J: 0 bases; junction bases lacking a gene match: 8. The CDR3, from cysteine to phenylalanine, totals 18 residues. Here the CDR3 DNA is all that survives: 54 bases in frame from base 1. Using the deep immunoSEQ assay, TCR CDR3 regions were amplified from genomic DNA by multiplex PCR. Extracted genomic DNA from each cell subset was spread evenly across all wells of several immunoSEQ 96-well plates, with each plate serving as a replicate. For sorted subsets, roughly 200 ng of genomic DNA, equivalent to tens of thousands of T cell genomes, went into each replicate PCR. Purified libraries were measured with a Qubit 3.0 fluorometer, size-checked on a Bioanalyzer 2100, and measured again with the KAPA Library Quantification kit. Every immunoSEQ 96-well plate was sequenced on a separate single-read 150-cycle Illumina NextSeq 550 flow cell. The paper's data handling went like this. Because only junctional sequences without quality scores were contained in the immunoSEQ output, filtering matching that applied to full-length reads could not be performed. Sequences were annotated with PyIR, a Python wrapper for IgBLAST v1.9, and V/J genes and CDR3 were assigned using IMGT germline references. Reads were removed for weak V/J assignments (E-value above 1e-6), missing CDR3, stop codons, out-of-frame junctions, or ambiguous translated residues. V3J clonotypes were defined by identical inferred V gene, J gene, and CDR3 amino acid sequence. The percentage overlap between two repertoires was calculated by dividing the number of shared unique clonotypes by the size of the smaller repertoire. Three approaches were used to assess repertoire richness: RTK rarefaction, the Chao1 estimator, and Recon v2.1 estimates of unobserved clonotypes. For all TCRbeta clonotypes obtained by the gDNA method from a few donors, generation probabilities were computed with OLGA. Held by TCRdb, this immuneACCESS table contains in-frame sequences only and omits some clones. Under half of the omission traces to an unresolved V gene where checked; the cause of the rest is unknown. The V and J calls and clone size are taken from that table; D and trimming were inferred from the DNA. Counted in this sample were around 1.6 million clones; around 98% of them appeared once. Approximately 0.45% of the sample goes to the ten largest clones.

Donors were healthy HIV-negative adults with no recently reported acute infections or vaccinations. Only Caucasian adults living in Nashville, Tennessee, USA were represented among the donors. CD4+ T cells were enriched by magnetic negative selection, after which naive cells were positively selected on CD45RA and the negative fraction was taken as the memory subset. Blood was obtained by leukapheresis, after which PBMCs were separated by Ficoll-Histopaque density gradient centrifugation and cryopreserved in liquid nitrogen vapor phase. Analytical flow cytometry was used to check the purity and quantity of every magnetically sorted T cell population. Genomic DNA was isolated from each sorted fraction and quantified by UV absorbance on a Nanodrop 2000c.

Sequenced sample: naive CD4+ T cells sorted from blood. Read against the paper, the sample's cell subset or site label means: CD45RA+ positively selected. This clonotype was obtained from a man aged 25-40 years in good health. The chain employs TRBV5-1 and TRBJ2-6; 7 bases in the middle match TRBD1. The sequenced DNA: TGCGCCAGCAGCTTATGGGACAGTTCTCGCTCTGGGGCCAACGTCCTGACTTTC. Translated, this is CASSLWDSSRSGANVLTF.